The sequence of this TCR beta chain was determined in a study of blood T cells in healthy people across ages. Approximately 10 milliliters was the volume of peripheral blood drawn from each donor. A sample-barcoded 5' primer and a J-beta primer mix were used in a second PCR of roughly 7 to 11 cycles. Each CDR3 protein gets one entry after TCRdb re-called the 5' RACE reads with MiXCR. The sample shows fewer than 950,000 distinct CDR3 sequences, roughly 50% of them seen only once. The V gene end was trimmed by 0 bases and the J gene end by 10 bases; junction bases not matched to a gene: 13. This CDR3 has 16 amino acids. Germline CDR1 reads SGHDT; CDR2 reads YYEEEE.

Sequences were obtained from blood. The genes are TRBV5-6 and TRBJ2-1; 7 nucleotides align to TRBD2. The receptor was isolated from an elderly man in good health. The CDR3 spells CASSLGGREFKKEQFF. The CDR3 bases are TGTGCCAGCAGCTTGGGAGGGAGGGAATTTAAGAAGGAGCAGTTCTTC.